The 18 T cell receptor beta chains in this list originate from one sample, sequenced in a study of blood T cell repertoires in COVID-19. This table comes from immunoSEQ multiplex PCR, and its TCRdb copy is limited to in-frame clones, with some not included. The table has about 150,000 clones, about nine tenths seen once. Sequencing was performed on peripheral blood. The receptors were gathered from a man older than 75 with acute or convalescent COVID-19.

The DNA of the CDR3 is TGTGCCAGCTCCCCAAACAGAGATCAGCCCCAGCATTTT. It encodes CASSPNRDQPQHF. The V gene is TRBV18, the J gene TRBJ1-5; D not certain. Germline V gene data show CDR1 as KGHSH and CDR2 as LQKENI. The CDR3 runs 13 residues. The V and J ends lost 6 bases and 5 bases respectively, with 11 bases between them.

The chain has TRBV2 and TRBJ1-5; D unclear. Between the trimmed V and J ends, which lost 3 bases and 0 bases, there was a span of 6 bases. Germline V CDR1 and CDR2: SNHLY, FYNNEI. The CDR3 spans 14 residues. This CDR3 is CASSERVSNQPQHF. The CDR3 DNA follows: TGTGCCAGCAGTGAGAGGGTTAGCAATCAGCCCCAGCATTTT.

In its sample, this clone was seen once. The chain employs TRBV5-4 and TRBJ2-2, with TRBD2 matching 7 bases. The germline gives CDR1 SGHNT, CDR2 YYREEE (reference sequence). With 6 bases clipped from V and 4 bases from J, the junction kept 12 bases outside the gene matches. This CDR3 contains 16 residues. CDR3 sequence: CASTPRGGVGTGELFF. The CDR3 DNA sequence: TGTGCCAGCACCCCGAGGGGAGGGGTGGGCACCGGGGAGCTGTTTTTT.

The gene calls are TRBV28 and TRBJ1-5; maybe TRBD1 (6 bases). V was trimmed by 5 bases and J by 11 bases, leaving 13 bases between them. Per the germline V gene, CDR1 is MDHEN and CDR2 is SYDVKM. The CDR3 sequence is 12 residues long. CDR3 coding DNA: TGTGCCAGCAGTCCGCCAGGGGTGGCCCAGCATTTT. Its translation is CASSPPGVAQHF.

The chain is built from TRBV2 and TRBJ1-3, with 9 bases matching TRBD1. The CDR3 runs to 15 residues. CDR1 and CDR2 from the germline V gene are SNHLY and FYNNEI. The V gene end was trimmed by 4 bases and the J gene end by 9 bases; junction bases not matched to a gene: 10. The CDR3: CASSVARDRAGTIYF. DNA of the CDR3: TGTGCCAGCAGTGTCGCGCGGGACAGGGCCGGCACCATATATTTT. The full variable domain, completed using reference TRBV2 and TRBJ1-3, is EPEVTQTPSHQVTQMGQEVILRCVPISNHLYFYWYRQILGQKVEFLVSFYNNEISEKSEIFDDQFSVERPDGSNFTLKIRSTKLEDSAMYFCASSVARDRAGTIYFGEGSWLTVV.

The chain joins TRBV27 to TRBJ2-2; D remains unclear. Germline CDR1 reads MNHEY; CDR2 reads SMNVEV (reference sequence). Trimming took 5 bases from V and 8 from J, leaving 12 bases between them. This CDR3 contains 13 residues. DNA of the CDR3: TGTGCCAGCAGTGTAAACCAGAGGGGGGAGCTGTTTTTT. Translated: CASSVNQRGELFF.

V is TRBV2 and J is TRBJ1-5, with D possibly matching TRBD1 (5 bases). Germline loops: CDR1 SNHLY, CDR2 FYNNEI. This CDR3 spans 15 amino acids. The ends were cut back, 2 bases at V and 3 bases at J, with 11 bases in the middle. CDR3 region: CASSESGTPNQPQHF. The DNA of the CDR3 is TGTGCCAGCAGTGAATCCGGGACTCCCAATCAGCCCCAGCATTTT.

This clone was seen more than once but under ten times. The chain is built from TRBV5-1 and TRBJ2-1; TRBD2 aligns across 11 bases. The CDR3 consists of 15 residues. CDR1 and CDR2 from the germline V gene are SGHRS and YFSETQ. The V segment lost 4 bases and the J segment 6 bases; nucleotides outside the gene matches: 6. CDR3 nucleotide sequence: TGCGCCAGCAGCCCACATAGCGGGGGGGCCAATGAGCAGTTCTTC. It is translated as CASSPHSGGANEQFF.

V gene TRBV2 combines with J gene TRBJ2-5, with D possibly being TRBD1 (5 bases). The CDR3 runs to 14 residues. The germline CDR1 and CDR2 sequences are SNHLY and FYNNEI. V shed 5 bases and J shed 1 base, with 11 bases lying between them. The CDR3: CASSRTQVQETQYF. DNA of the CDR3: TGTGCCAGCAGTAGGACACAAGTCCAAGAGACCCAGTACTTC.

This chain connects TRBV27 to TRBJ2-2, with D tentatively TRBD1 (6 bases). V lost 6 bases and J lost 6, with 11 bases in between. The CDR3 has 13 amino acids. Germline CDR1 is MNHEY and CDR2 is SMNVEV (reference sequence). The CDR3 sequence: CASRPRGAGELFF. The CDR3 DNA reads as TGTGCCAGCAGGCCCAGGGGAGCCGGGGAGCTGTTTTTT.

The chain uses TRBV7-9 and TRBJ1-4; D is uncertain. Trimming stripped 4 bases from V and 4 bases from J, with 13 bases between. The CDR3 covers 15 residues. Looked up from germline, CDR1 is SEHNR and CDR2 is FQNEAQ (reference sequence). The CDR3 DNA follows: TGTGCCAGCAGCTATAACCGGGGTGATAATGAAAAACTGTTTTTT. Amino acid sequence: CASSYNRGDNEKLFF. The full variable domain, with the rest looked up from reference TRBV7-9 and TRBJ1-4, is DTGVSQNPRHKITKRGQNVTFRCDPISEHNRLYWYRQTLGQGPEFLTYFQNEAQLEKSRLLSDRFSAERPKGSFSTLEIQRTEQGDSAMYLCASSYNRGDNEKLFFGSGTQLSVL.

The chain is built from TRBV28 and TRBJ2-7; TRBD1 agrees at 7 bases. The germline V gene has CDR1 MDHEN and CDR2 SYDVKM. The trim removed 8 bases at V and 4 bases at J, leaving 14 bases unmatched. The CDR3 totals 15 residues. CDR3 in amino acids: CASAPPGTAFYEQYF. In nucleotides, the CDR3 is TGTGCCAGCGCCCCCCCCGGGACAGCCTTTTACGAGCAGTACTTC.

As concerns this clone: Other DNA sequences within the sample encode an identical CDR3. This chain connects TRBV5-1 to TRBJ2-7, with a tentative D call TRBD1 (6 bases). Germline CDR1 reads SGHRS; CDR2 reads YFSETQ. Trimming stripped 0 bases from V and 6 bases from J, with 13 bases between. CDR3 length: 14 amino acids. The CDR3 reads CASSLGQGSSEQYF. The CDR3, as DNA: TGCGCCAGCAGCTTGGGGCAGGGGTCCAGCGAGCAGTACTTC.

This chain uses TRBV27 with TRBJ2-1; D perhaps matches TRBD2 (5 bases). CDR3 length equals 14 residues. V shed 7 bases and J shed 6 bases, with 16 bases lying between them. From germline, CDR1 is MNHEY and CDR2 SMNVEV (reference sequence). CDR3 DNA sequence: TGTGCCAGCAAGGGTGGGAGTATTCCCAATGAGCAGTTCTTC. Residues: CASKGGSIPNEQFF.

The V and J genes are TRBV19 and TRBJ1-1; 8 nucleotides line up with TRBD1. V lost 7 bases, J lost 1 base, and 2 bases stayed unmatched. CDR1 is LNHDA, CDR2 SQIVND, per germline (reference sequence). The CDR3 length is 13 residues. The CDR3 DNA follows: TGTGCCAGTATGGACAGGGCGAACACTGAAGCTTTCTTT. It yields the protein CASMDRANTEAFF.

V usage is TRBV7-9 and J usage is TRBJ1-4; D might be TRBD1 (5 bases). Per the germline V gene, CDR1 is SEHNR and CDR2 is FQNEAQ (reference sequence). Trimming cost V 5 bases and J 6 bases, with 10 bases left between them. CDR3 length equals 13 residues. The CDR3 nucleotides read TGTGCCAGCAGCCCACGACAGCATGAAAAACTGTTTTTT. This codes for CASSPRQHEKLFF.

In its sample, this clone ranks as medium-sized. The chain uses TRBV7-2 and TRBJ2-1, with 9 bases fitting TRBD2. The CDR3 sequence is 16 residues long. Germline CDR1 SGHTA, CDR2 FQGNSA. Trimming took 5 bases from V and 8 from J; bases not matched to a gene: 13. CDR3 sequence reads: CASSGLAYPSVYEQFF. The CDR3, as DNA: TGTGCCAGCAGCGGACTAGCGTATCCCTCGGTTTATGAGCAGTTCTTC.

The chain uses TRBV3-1 (or the pseudogene TRBV3-2) and TRBJ1-2; D gene ambiguous. Germline V gene lookup returns CDR1 LGHDT and CDR2 YNNKEL (reference sequence). With 3 bases removed from V and 13 bases from J, the gap between germline ends came to 18 bases. The CDR3 is 13 residues long. The CDR3 nucleotides are TGTGCCAGCAGCCAGTCTCCCGCCCGGTCTCTCACCTTC. This gives the protein CASSQSPARSLTF.